The present TCR beta chain was sequenced within a study of post-analysis software for immune sequencing data. Study-wide findings and caveats: In patients, TRBV5-6, TRBV5-1 and TRBV20-1 belonged to roughly 5 TRBV segments found more frequently than in controls. Co-batched samples clustered tightly together by F measure. Normalized Chao1 diversity was significantly lower in multiple sclerosis patients than in controls.

Sequencing libraries made from TCR beta cDNA carried unique molecular identifiers. TCRdb redid the calling of the PCR reads with MiXCR, one entry per CDR3 protein. The profile shows fewer than 600,000 distinct CDR3 sequences, over 35% of them singletons. The sample holds a few counts of this clonotype. Its antigen is currently unknown. The germline V gene has CDR1 SGDLS and CDR2 YYNGEE. This CDR3 comprises 15 residues. Trimming removed 4 bases from V and 2 bases from J, with 16 bases in between. The V and J genes are TRBV9 and TRBJ2-7, with a tentative D call TRBD1 (5 bases). Sequenced: blood. The clonotype comes from a girl aged 5-17 years with multiple sclerosis. The CDR3 region is CASSPSGAQTYEQYF. The CDR3, as DNA: TGTGCCAGCAGCCCCTCTGGGGCGCAAACCTACGAGCAGTACTTC.